This T cell receptor beta chain originates from a study of cytomegalovirus exposure and HLA in healthy donors. It was with 60 Vbeta and 13 Jbeta primers that the PCR ran. This table comes from immunoSEQ multiplex PCR, and its TCRdb copy is limited to in-frame clones, with some not included. The table has more than 50,000 clones, about 85% seen once. Of note for this clone: Its antigen remains unknown.

Findings of the study overall: Follow-up analysis seemed to connect common viral pathogens with several of the most significant clusters identified.

Germline V gene sequence: CDR1 SGDLS, CDR2 YYNGEE. The V and J ends lost 0 bases and 6 bases respectively, with 19 bases between them. The CDR3 totals 16 residues. The V and J genes are TRBV9 and TRBJ2-7; D perhaps matches TRBD2 (7 bases). Sequenced material: PBMCs. The receptor's source is a female donor in good health and CMV-seronegative. For the CDR3, the DNA is TGTGCCAGCAGCGTAGCCCTTGAGGGGGGGCCCTCCGAGCAGTACTTC. Protein sequence: CASSVALEGGPSEQYF.